The 18 T cell receptor beta chains given below trace back to one sample, sequenced in a study of blood T cell repertoires in COVID-19. The repertoire was sequenced with immunoSEQ multiplex PCR; TCRdb's copy has only in-frame clones and lacks some. The sample includes 240,000 or so clones, about 82% of them seen just once. The sequenced sample consisted of peripheral blood. The receptors come from a man of 80 years or more with acute or convalescent COVID-19.

The chain joins TRBV7-3 to TRBJ2-3, with D unclear. The length of the CDR3 is 13 residues. Germline CDR1 is SGHTA and CDR2 is FQGTGA. The V end lost 1 base, the J end lost 3 bases, and 5 bases lay between the germline ends. This CDR3 reads CASSLSPTDTQYF. CDR3 sequence (DNA): TGTGCCAGCAGCTTAAGTCCTACAGATACGCAGTATTTT. The full variable domain, completed using reference TRBV7-3 and TRBJ2-3, is GAGVSQTPSNKVTEKGKYVELRCDPISGHTALYWYRQSLGQGPEFLIYFQGTGAADDSGLPNDRFFAVRPEGSVSTLKIQRTERGDSAVYLCASSLSPTDTQYFGPGTRLTVL.

The genes are TRBV5-1 and TRBJ2-1, with TRBD1 as a possible D gene (6 bases). The CDR3 is 15 residues long. Germline values: CDR1 SGHRS, CDR2 YFSETQ. Trimming removed 0 bases at V and 6 bases at J, with 13 bases between. Written as DNA, the CDR3 is TGCGCCAGCAGCTTGGGAGGGGGATTGGTCAATGAGCAGTTCTTC. It encodes CASSLGGGLVNEQFF.

The chain couples TRBV11-3 to TRBJ2-3, with 11 positions matching TRBD1. The CDR3 totals 15 residues. Trimming took 5 bases from V and 3 from J; bases not matched to a gene: 4. Germline lookup yields CDR1 SGHNT and CDR2 YENEEA. CDR3 in amino acids: CASSHGTGGTDTQYF. Written as DNA, the CDR3 is TGTGCCAGCAGCCATGGGACAGGGGGGACAGATACGCAGTATTTT.

The chain is built from TRBV4-1 and TRBJ1-2; 9 nucleotides align to TRBD1. The germline V gene encodes CDR1 MGHRA and CDR2 YSYEKL. The J segment lost 4 bases and the V segment lost 0 bases, leaving 3 bases of the junction unmatched. This CDR3 has 15 residues. CDR3 sequence: CASSQDGTGTYGYTF. The CDR3 nucleotides are TGCGCCAGCAGCCAAGATGGGACAGGGACCTATGGCTACACCTTC.

This rearrangement joins TRBV6-5 to TRBJ1-1; D remains unclear. Between the trimmed V and J ends, which lost 0 bases and 0 bases, there was a span of 8 bases. Germline CDR1 reads MNHEY; CDR2 reads SVGAGI. The CDR3 loop spans 15 amino acids. The chain's CDR3 is CASSYSNRVNTEAFF. CDR3 DNA sequence: TGTGCCAGCAGTTACTCGAACCGAGTGAACACTGAAGCTTTCTTT.

As for this clone: The sample contains more than one DNA sequence encoding this CDR3. The chain uses TRBV7-2 and TRBJ1-4, with 7 positions matching TRBD1. Germline V gene data show CDR1 as SGHTA and CDR2 as FQGNSA. With V trimmed by 3 bases and J by 5 bases, 3 bases remained unmatched. The CDR3 extends over 14 amino acids. CDR3 sequence (DNA): TGTGCCAGCAGCTTCCGGGACAGAAATGAAAAACTGTTTTTT. It is translated as CASSFRDRNEKLFF. The variable domain in full, completed from reference TRBV7-2 and TRBJ1-4, reads GAGVSQSPSNKVTEKGKDVELRCDPISGHTALYWYRQSLGQGLEFLIYFQGNSAPDKSGLPSDRFSAERTGGSVSTLTIQRTQQEDSAVYLCASSFRDRNEKLFFGSGTQLSVL.

The chain recombines TRBV4-1 with TRBJ1-5; D is perhaps TRBD1 (6 bases). The germline V and J ends were trimmed by 0 bases and 9 bases, with 15 bases remaining between them. This CDR3 contains 15 residues. The germline CDR1 and CDR2 sequences are MGHRA and YSYEKL. The CDR3 DNA reads TGCGCCAGCAGCCAAGATCACAGGGTCCCAGGGCCCCAGCATTTT. This codes for CASSQDHRVPGPQHF.

The chain's CDR3 is CASSRDSSGELFF. Written as DNA, the CDR3 is TGTGCCAGCAGTCGGGACAGTTCCGGGGAGCTGTTTTTT. V gene TRBV12-3 or TRBV12-4 combines with J gene TRBJ2-2; 7 bases agree with TRBD1. This CDR3 has 13 amino acids. V gave up 5 bases and J gave up 6 bases; unmatched junction bases: 3.

This rearrangement joins TRBV5-1 to TRBJ1-2; D perhaps matches TRBD1 (6 bases). CDR3 length: 15 residues. V shed 4 bases and J shed 6 bases, with 19 bases lying between them. CDR1 is SGHRS and CDR2 is YFSETQ in the germline V gene. The CDR3 DNA sequence: TGCGCCAGCAGCGAACAGGGTTCCCTCGGGAATGGCTACACCTTC. This translates into CASSEQGSLGNGYTF. The complete variable domain, with remaining parts taken from reference TRBV5-1 and TRBJ1-2, reads KAGVTQTPRYLIKTRGQQVTLSCSPISGHRSVSWYQQTPGQGLQFLFEYFSETQRNKGNFPGRFSGRQFSNSRSEMNVSTLELGDSALYLCASSEQGSLGNGYTFGSGTRLTVV.

With respect to this clone: The same CDR3 is also encoded by other DNA sequences in this sample. The chain couples TRBV28 to TRBJ1-2, with a weak D call TRBD1 (5 bases). Germline V gene sequence: CDR1 MDHEN, CDR2 SYDVKM. Trimming removed 2 bases from V and 4 bases from J, with 8 bases in between. This CDR3 contains 13 residues. The CDR3 sequence: CASSLTGGYGYTF. CDR3 in DNA: TGTGCCAGCAGTTTAACGGGGGGCTATGGCTACACCTTC.

V gene TRBV20-1 combines with J gene TRBJ1-6, with a tentative D call TRBD1 (5 bases). Trimming removed 3 bases at V and 14 bases at J, with 11 bases between. Germline V gene sequence: CDR1 DFQATT, CDR2 SNEGSKA (reference sequence). The CDR3 runs to 11 residues. This CDR3 is CSASPGGTLHF. The CDR3 DNA reads as TGCAGTGCTAGCCCCGGGGGGACCCTCCACTTT.

The chain couples TRBV5-1 to TRBJ2-1, with D unresolved. Germline V gene sequence: CDR1 SGHRS, CDR2 YFSETQ. CDR3 size: 13 residues. Trimming removed 4 bases at V and 4 bases at J, with 9 bases between. For the CDR3, the DNA is TGCGCCAGCAGCGTAGACTCTTACAATGAGCAGTTCTTC. Translating gives CASSVDSYNEQFF.

This rearrangement joins TRBV5-6 to TRBJ1-2; D possibly corresponds to TRBD1 (5 bases). The CDR3 runs 15 residues. Trimming cost V 3 bases and J 8 bases, with 20 bases left between them. The germline CDR1 and CDR2 sequences are SGHDT and YYEEEE. This CDR3 is CASSSRQSSSYGYTF. CDR3 nucleotide sequence: TGTGCCAGCAGCTCTAGACAGAGTTCATCATACGGCTACACCTTC. The full variable domain, in which reference TRBV5-6 and TRBJ1-2 provide the parts outside the CDR3, is DAGVTQSPTHLIKTRGQQVTLRCSPKSGHDTVSWYQQALGQGPQFIFQYYEEEERQRGNFPDRFSGHQFPNYSSELNVNALLLGDSALYLCASSSRQSSSYGYTFGSGTRLTVV.

The chain combines TRBV28 with TRBJ1-6, with 11 bases that match TRBD1. Trimming cost V 5 bases and J 3 bases; bases outside gene matches: 3. The V gene's germline CDR1 is MDHEN and CDR2 SYDVKM. The CDR3 is made up of 16 amino acids. The CDR3 DNA follows: TGTGCCAGCAGTCTTGGGACAGGGGGCTATAATTCACCCCTCCACTTT. Amino acids: CASSLGTGGYNSPLHF.

The chain carries TRBV7-9 and TRBJ1-1; 9 positions agree with TRBD1. Trimming took 5 bases from V and 4 from J; bases not matched to a gene: 8. CDR3 length: 15 amino acids. Germline V lookup: CDR1 SEHNR, CDR2 FQNEAQ (reference sequence). Here the CDR3 DNA reads TGTGCCAGCAGCCCAGGGACAGGGATGGGCACTGAAGCTTTCTTT. The encoded protein is CASSPGTGMGTEAFF.

V gene TRBV6-5 combines with J gene TRBJ2-7, with D tentatively TRBD1 (6 bases). Germline CDR1 MNHEY, CDR2 SVGAGI. The CDR3 sequence is 13 residues long. The V end lost 4 bases, the J end lost 2 bases, and 9 bases lay between the germline ends. The CDR3 protein is CASSSRDTYEQYF. CDR3 DNA: TGTGCCAGCAGTTCCCGGGACACCTACGAGCAGTACTTC.

This chain uses TRBV18 with TRBJ2-7; 11 nucleotides agree with TRBD1. J was trimmed by 3 bases and V by 0 bases; bases with no gene match: 1. The CDR3 contains 15 residues. Germline assignment: CDR1 KGHSH and CDR2 LQKENI. The CDR3, as DNA: TGTGCCAGCTCACCACCGGGGACAGGGGGCTACGAGCAGTACTTC. Translating gives CASSPPGTGGYEQYF.

This chain links TRBV6-5 with TRBJ2-2; TRBD2 aligns across 7 bases. The CDR3 contains 14 residues. Germline CDR1 and CDR2: MNHEY and SVGAGI. The ends lost 4 bases at V and 2 bases at J; junction bases unmatched: 1. CDR3 residues: CASSWEGNTGELFF. CDR3 DNA sequence: TGTGCCAGCAGTTGGGAGGGCAACACCGGGGAGCTGTTTTTT.